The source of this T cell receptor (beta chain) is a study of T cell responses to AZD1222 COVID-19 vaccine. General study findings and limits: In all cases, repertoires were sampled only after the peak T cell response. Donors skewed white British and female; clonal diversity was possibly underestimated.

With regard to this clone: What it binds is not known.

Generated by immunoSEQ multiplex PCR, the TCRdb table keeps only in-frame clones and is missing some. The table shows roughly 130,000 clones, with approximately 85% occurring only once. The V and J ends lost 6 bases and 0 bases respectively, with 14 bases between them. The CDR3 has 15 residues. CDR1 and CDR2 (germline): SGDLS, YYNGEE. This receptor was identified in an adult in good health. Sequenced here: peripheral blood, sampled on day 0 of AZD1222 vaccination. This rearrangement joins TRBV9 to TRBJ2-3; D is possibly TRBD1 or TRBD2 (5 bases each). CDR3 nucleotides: TGTGCCAGCACCCTGGGACGGGCGAGCACAGATACGCAGTATTTT. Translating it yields CASTLGRASTDTQYF.